Given below is one TCR beta chain in context. When the RNA was reverse transcribed, random hexamers were used with an input of about 0.45 to 1 ug. The method of amplification for TCR beta CDR3 was immunoSEQ multiplex PCR, covering 54 Vbeta and 13 Jbeta. TCRdb itself ran the immunoSEQ multiplex PCR reads through MiXCR, one entry per CDR3 protein. Among around 200,000 distinct CDR3 sequences, roughly 94% were seen once, and the ten largest hold 0.082%. This sample was taken from a study of CD8 T cells in Susac syndrome. CDR1 is DFQATT, CDR2 SNEGSKA, per germline (reference sequence). Unmatched junction bases numbered 4, after V lost 5 bases and J lost 5 bases. The CDR3 spans 12 residues.

The V call is TRBV20-1, the J call TRBJ2-3; 7 nucleotides agree with TRBD1. The TCR comes from a human donor with multiple sclerosis. Sequencing was carried out using CD4+ T cells from PBMCs. CDR3 nucleotides: TGCAGTGCTCGCTACAGGGGAGATACGCAGTATTTT. Amino acids: CSARYRGDTQYF.